This entry lists 25 T cell receptor beta chains sequenced from one sample in a study of long-term antiretroviral therapy in people with HIV. Version v3.0 of the immunoSEQ assay was performed at survey level. Clones were sequenced by immunoSEQ multiplex PCR, and TCRdb holds only the in-frame ones, with some missing. The sample carries 44,000 or so clones, about 96% recorded once. The specimen was unsorted PBMCs, collected 3.7 years after starting antiretroviral therapy. Receptors originate from a woman between 50 and 59 years old with HIV.

V gene TRBV29-1 combines with J gene TRBJ1-2; D gene uncertain. The CDR3 spans 13 residues. CDR1 and CDR2 (germline): SQVTM, ANQGSEA. Trimming removed 3 bases from V and 1 base from J, with 9 bases in between. The DNA of the CDR3 is TGCAGCGTTGACGAGGGCCTTAACTATGGCTACACCTTC. Its translation is CSVDEGLNYGYTF.

The V call is TRBV5-1, the J call TRBJ2-1, with 9 positions matching TRBD1. Germline trimming cut 0 bases from V and 8 bases from J; bases unmatched to any gene: 6. The germline gives CDR1 SGHRS, CDR2 YFSETQ. This CDR3 is 15 amino acids long. As DNA, the CDR3 is TGCGCCAGCAGCTTGGCGGGACAGGGTGGGGATGAGCAGTTCTTC. Amino acid sequence: CASSLAGQGGDEQFF.

Here the CDR3 DNA reads TGCGCCAGCAGCTTGGTAGCATTAGGGACAGGGTCGTATGAGCAGTTCTTC. It specifies CASSLVALGTGSYEQFF. The chain recombines TRBV5-1 with TRBJ2-1, with 9 bases fitting TRBD1. Trimming took 0 bases from V and 8 from J; bases not matched to a gene: 12. CDR1 and CDR2 (germline): SGHRS, YFSETQ. CDR3 length: 17 residues.

The J gene is TRBJ1-6, the V gene TRBV10-1; 8 nucleotides agree with TRBD1. V lost 7 bases and J lost 8; bases outside the gene matches: 7. The germline CDR1 and CDR2 sequences are WNHNN and SYGVQD (reference sequence). CDR3 length: 14 residues. CDR3 protein: CASTESQGDSPLHF. The CDR3 coding sequence is TGCGCCAGCACCGAATCACAGGGGGATTCACCCCTCCACTTT.

The chain uses TRBV4-1 and TRBJ2-1, with 8 bases identical to TRBD2. Germline CDR1 MGHRA, CDR2 YSYEKL. Trimming took 0 bases from V and 10 from J; bases not matched to a gene: 14. The CDR3 runs to 17 residues. Written as DNA, the CDR3 is TGCGCCAGCAGCCAAGAATTGGTCGGGGGGGCCAGGTGGGAGCAGTTCTTC. This gives the protein CASSQELVGGARWEQFF.

The chain employs TRBV2 and TRBJ2-6, with a tentative D call TRBD1 (5 bases). The CDR3 is 17 residues long. V gave up 4 bases and J gave up 0 bases, with 13 bases separating them. Germline V lookup: CDR1 SNHLY, CDR2 FYNNEI. The CDR3 is CASSGLTANSGANVLTF. The CDR3 DNA is TGTGCCAGCAGTGGTTTGACAGCCAACTCTGGGGCCAACGTCCTGACTTTC.

For this clone: An end of the junction does not agree with germline; a read error may underlie this. The chain couples TRBV9 to TRBJ1-1; possible D gene TRBD1, 5 bases. CDR3 length: 14 residues. The V gene's germline CDR1 is SGDLS and CDR2 YYNGEE. In DNA form, the CDR3 reads TGTGCCAGCAGCAACCCGGGACGGAACTCTGAAGCTTTCTTT. It yields the protein CASSNPGRNSEAFF.

V is TRBV5-1 and J is TRBJ1-4; possible D gene TRBD1, 6 bases. In germline, CDR1 is SGHRS, CDR2 YFSETQ. Trimming took 0 bases from V and 2 from J, leaving 14 bases between them. This CDR3 region has 17 residues. In nucleotides, the CDR3 is TGCGCCAGCAGCTTGGTCAGGGGCGAATCGACTAATGAAAAACTGTTTTTT. Its translation: CASSLVRGESTNEKLFF.

The chain joins TRBV27 to TRBJ2-3; 12 bases align to TRBD2. The CDR3 totals 17 residues. Germline values: CDR1 MNHEY, CDR2 SMNVEV (reference sequence). V lost 5 bases and J lost 3; bases outside the gene matches: 9. Here the CDR3 DNA reads TGTGCCAGCAGTCCATCTAGCGGGGGGGCCAAAACAGATACGCAGTATTTT. Translation: CASSPSSGGAKTDTQYF.

The V gene is TRBV18, the J gene TRBJ2-1; 10 positions match TRBD1. The CDR3 covers 15 residues. Germline V lookup: CDR1 KGHSH, CDR2 LQKENI. The trim removed 3 bases at V and 5 bases at J, leaving 4 bases unmatched. CDR3 sequence: CASSPPGQGHNEQFF. The CDR3 DNA reads TGTGCCAGCTCACCTCCGGGACAGGGGCACAATGAGCAGTTCTTC.

The V and J genes are TRBV19 and TRBJ1-1; 8 bases are shared with TRBD1. Germline CDR1 is LNHDA and CDR2 is SQIVND (reference sequence). The CDR3 loop spans 15 amino acids. V trimming: 3 bases; J trimming: 5 bases; junction bases outside the gene matches: 8. Here the CDR3 reads CASSIPRQGKTEAFF. The DNA of the CDR3 is TGTGCCAGTAGTATCCCCAGACAGGGGAAAACTGAAGCTTTCTTT. Full variable domain (missing parts from reference TRBV19 and TRBJ1-1): DGGITQSPKYLFRKEGQNVTLSCEQNLNHDAMYWYRQDPGQGLRLIYYSQIVNDFQKGDIAEGYSVSREKKESFPLTVTSAQKNPTAFYLCASSIPRQGKTEAFFGQGTRLTVV.

The CDR3 loop reads CASSSRDRGAYEQYF. In DNA, the CDR3 is TGTGCCAGCAGCTCCCGGGACAGGGGGGCCTACGAGCAGTACTTC. V and J are TRBV5-6 and TRBJ2-7, with 11 bases aligning to TRBD1. The CDR3 loop spans 15 amino acids. V shed 3 bases, J shed 2 bases, and the junction held 4 bases outside the gene matches. Germline values: CDR1 SGHDT, CDR2 YYEEEE.

This chain joins TRBV5-4 and TRBJ2-7, with 7 bases that match TRBD2. This CDR3 has 15 residues. Per the germline V gene, CDR1 is SGHNT and CDR2 is YYREEE (reference sequence). Losses at the gene ends were 1 base for V and 5 bases for J; bases not matched to a gene: 9. The DNA for the CDR3 is TGTGCCAGCAGCTTGAATTGGCGGGGGTCTCACGAGCAGTACTTC. This translates into CASSLNWRGSHEQYF. The full variable domain, in which reference TRBV5-4 and TRBJ2-7 provide the parts outside the CDR3, is ETGVTQSPTHLIKTRGQQVTLRCSSQSGHNTVSWYQQALGQGPQFIFQYYREEENGRGNFPPRFSGLQFPNYSSELNVNALELDDSALYLCASSLNWRGSHEQYFGPGTRLTVT.

This chain joins TRBV7-2 and TRBJ1-5, with unresolved D. The CDR3 has 12 residues. V gave up 1 base and J gave up 6 bases, with 4 bases separating them. Per germline, CDR1 SGHTA and CDR2 FQGNSA. This chain's CDR3 is CASSLEAQPQHF. The CDR3 nucleotides read TGTGCCAGCAGCTTAGAGGCTCAGCCCCAGCATTTT.

This rearrangement joins TRBV7-3 to TRBJ1-1; D not certain. This CDR3 comprises 15 residues. V was pared by 3 bases and J by 1 base, with 12 bases between. The germline CDR1 and CDR2 sequences are SGHTA and FQGTGA. CDR3 amino acids: CASSLAGGSNTEAFF. As DNA, the CDR3 is TGTGCCAGCAGCTTGGCAGGCGGGTCGAACACTGAAGCTTTCTTT.

The chain uses TRBV7-3 and TRBJ2-4; no clear D. Germline-derived CDR1 and CDR2 are SGHTA and FQGTGA. This CDR3 contains 13 residues. V was pared by 5 bases and J by 5 bases, with 10 bases between. The CDR3 nucleotides read TGTGCCAGCAGCCCAGGTACCGAAAACATTCAGTACTTC. Translated, it gives CASSPGTENIQYF.

The chain has TRBV5-6 and TRBJ1-2, with 8 bases identical to TRBD1. V shed 2 bases and J 5 bases; nucleotides not matched to a gene: 2. The CDR3 covers 13 residues. CDR1 is SGHDT and CDR2 is YYEEEE in the germline V gene. The CDR3 coding sequence is TGTGCCAGCAGCTTTGGGACAGGTTATGGCTACACCTTC. Encoded protein: CASSFGTGYGYTF.

As DNA, the CDR3 is TGCGCCAGCAGCTCGACAGTGAACACTGAAGCTTTCTTT. Amino acid sequence: CASSSTVNTEAFF. This chain joins TRBV5-1 and TRBJ1-1; a weak D match, TRBD1 (5 bases). This CDR3 comprises 13 residues. Germline CDR1 and CDR2: SGHRS and YFSETQ. Trimming took 3 bases from V and 0 from J, leaving 6 bases between them.

The rearrangement joins TRBV18 to TRBJ2-2; 9 nucleotides align to TRBD1. The trim removed 1 base at V and 3 bases at J, leaving 3 bases unmatched. There are 16 residues in the CDR3. Germline values: CDR1 KGHSH, CDR2 LQKENI. CDR3 DNA: TGTGCCAGCTCACCACAGGGACAGGGTTACACCGGGGAGCTGTTTTTT. Protein product: CASSPQGQGYTGELFF.

The chain carries TRBV7-3 and TRBJ2-1, with 10 bases identical to TRBD2. J gave up 6 bases and V 5 bases, and 7 bases lay outside the gene matches. CDR1 is SGHTA and CDR2 is FQGTGA in the germline V gene. CDR3 length equals 15 residues. CDR3 DNA sequence: TGTGCCAGCAGCAGCGGGACTAGCGAGACCAATGAGCAGTTCTTC. This gives the protein CASSSGTSETNEQFF.

V and J are TRBV7-3 and TRBJ2-6; D is undetermined. Germline V gives CDR1 SGHTA, CDR2 FQGTGA. This CDR3 has 14 residues. Deletions cut 3 bases from V and 0 bases from J, with 3 bases between. CDR3 sequence (DNA): TGTGCCAGCAGCTTGGACTCTGGGGCCAACGTCCTGACTTTC. Amino acid sequence: CASSLDSGANVLTF.

This chain connects TRBV6-6 to TRBJ1-1, with no clear D. The V gene lost 6 bases and the J gene lost 0 bases, with 5 bases spanning the gap. Germline V gene lookup returns CDR1 MNHNY and CDR2 SVGAGI (reference sequence). The CDR3 extends over 12 amino acids. CDR3 sequence reads: CASRVMNTEAFF. CDR3 bases: TGTGCCAGCAGGGTTATGAACACTGAAGCTTTCTTT.

The V gene is TRBV19, the J gene TRBJ2-3; the match to TRBD1 covers 10 bases. This CDR3 has 16 amino acids. Germline trimming cut 0 bases from V and 4 bases from J; bases unmatched to any gene: 4. Looked up from germline, CDR1 is LNHDA and CDR2 is SQIVND (reference sequence). The CDR3 DNA reads as TGTGCCAGTAGTATAGAGACAGGGGGCGTCGCAGATACGCAGTATTTT. Translating gives CASSIETGGVADTQYF. Full variable domain (rest looked up from reference TRBV19 and TRBJ2-3): DGGITQSPKYLFRKEGQNVTLSCEQNLNHDAMYWYRQDPGQGLRLIYYSQIVNDFQKGDIAEGYSVSREKKESFPLTVTSAQKNPTAFYLCASSIETGGVADTQYFGPGTRLTVL.

The chain links TRBV6-5 to TRBJ1-1; D perhaps matches TRBD1 (5 bases). Germline V gene data show CDR1 as MNHEY and CDR2 as SVGAGI. The CDR3 spans 13 residues. V was shortened by 5 bases and J by 9 bases, with 16 bases between the two germline ends. The CDR3 sequence is CASSQQGGEKAFF. The CDR3 DNA follows: TGTGCCAGCAGTCAGCAGGGCGGCGAAAAAGCTTTCTTT.

For the CDR3, the DNA is TGCGCCAGCAGCACGCCCTCTTCGGATACGCAGTATTTT. As protein: CASSTPSSDTQYF. V and J are TRBV5-1 and TRBJ2-3; D gene unclear. The CDR3 consists of 13 residues. V was trimmed by 4 bases and J by 6 bases, leaving 12 bases between them. Per the germline V gene, CDR1 is SGHRS and CDR2 is YFSETQ. Full variable domain (rest looked up from reference TRBV5-1 and TRBJ2-3): KAGVTQTPRYLIKTRGQQVTLSCSPISGHRSVSWYQQTPGQGLQFLFEYFSETQRNKGNFPGRFSGRQFSNSRSEMNVSTLELGDSALYLCASSTPSSDTQYFGPGTRLTVL.